This T cell receptor (beta chain) was sequenced during a study of blood T cell repertoires in COVID-19. Study-wide context: Both acute and convalescent COVID-19 samples were obtained from the United States, Italy and Spain.

In the authors' workflow: Counts of nucleated cells, estimated from reference gene primer amplification, were obtained. The repertoire was sequenced with immunoSEQ multiplex PCR; TCRdb's copy has only in-frame clones and lacks some. V, J and clone size reflect that table, while D and trimming were determined from the DNA. The sample has almost 200,000 clones; around 85% are singletons. This CDR3 has 16 residues. The trim removed 0 bases at V and 2 bases at J, leaving 3 bases unmatched. Germline V CDR1 and CDR2: SNHLY, FYNNEI. In Seattle, patients joined the study during active infection and were tracked longitudinally.

The sequence was obtained from a man aged 55 to 69 with COVID-19, enrolled during active disease. Sequences were obtained from peripheral blood. The chain employs TRBV2 and TRBJ2-1; 8 bases line up with TRBD2. The chain's CDR3 is CASSEARGVPYNEQFF. In nucleotides, the CDR3 is TGTGCCAGCAGTGAAGCGCGGGGGGTCCCCTACAATGAGCAGTTCTTC.